The rows below give T cell receptor beta chains drawn from one sample of a study of Graves' ophthalmopathy and Graves' hyperthyroidism. TCRdb passed the multiplex PCR reads through MiXCR, listing each CDR3 protein once. This sample has some 160,000 distinct CDR3 sequences, with 35% to 50% found just once. Sequencing input: peripheral blood. These receptors came from a man younger than 40 with Graves' ophthalmopathy. Both conserved end residues are part of each CDR3. A D gene is named only where the DNA matches it firmly. Expanded clones get a size class; other rows say once, few or many, or leave the size out.

NA	TRBV6-2/TRBV6-3	TRBJ1-2	NA	TGTGCCAGCAGTCTGACAGGTCTCTATGGCTACACCTTC	CASSLTGLYGYTF
few	TRBV20-1	TRBJ2-7	NA	TGCAGTGCTAGGTCCCAGTCCTACGAGCAGTACTTC	CSARSQSYEQYF
NA	TRBV6-2/TRBV6-3	TRBJ1-5	TRBD1	TGTGCCAGCAGTTACGGACCGGTTAGGGGGACAGGGCTTCTTAGCAATCAGCCCCAGCATTTT	CASSYGPVRGTGLLSNQPQHF
NA	TRBV20-1	TRBJ1-5	NA	TGCAGTGCTAGAGATGGGATTAGAGTGAATCAGCCCCAGCATTTT	CSARDGIRVNQPQHF
NA	TRBV7-9	TRBJ1-1	NA	TGTGCCAGCAGCTCCTGGGACACGAACACTGAAGCTTTCTTT	CASSSWDTNTEAFF
many	TRBV6-2/TRBV6-3	TRBJ1-1	TRBD1	TGTGCCAGCAAGGAGGACAGGGGAGGGAGTGGGAACACTGAAGCTTTCTTT	CASKEDRGGSGNTEAFF
many	TRBV19	TRBJ1-2	TRBD1	TGTGCCGGCAGGGGGAGTGACTATGGCTACACCTTC	CAGRGSDYGYTF
NA	TRBV12-3/TRBV12-4	TRBJ2-7	NA	TGTGCCAGCAGTGGTCCCACTAGGGGCACCTACGAGCAGTACTTC	CASSGPTRGTYEQYF
NA	TRBV12-3/TRBV12-4	TRBJ1-6	NA	TGTGCCAGCACCTCGACAGGAGAAAATTCACCCCTCCACTTT	CASTSTGENSPLHF
NA	TRBV15	TRBJ1-3	NA	TGTGCCACCAAAACAGGGCTTTCTGGAAACACCATATATTTT	CATKTGLSGNTIYF
many	TRBV6-1	TRBJ2-7	TRBD1	TGTGCCAGCAGTGAAATACCGGGACAGGGTACCGACGAGCAGTACTTC	CASSEIPGQGTDEQYF
NA	TRBV2	TRBJ2-7	NA	TGTGCCAGCAGTGACACCTCTCGACAGTACTTC	CASSDTSRQYF
NA	TRBV12-3/TRBV12-4	TRBJ1-2	NA	TGTGCCAGCAGTTTCACCTTTGGTAGACCCGCCTTC	CASSFTFGRPAF
many	TRBV6-5	TRBJ2-5	NA	TGTGCCAGCAGTACTCCGGAGACCCAGTACTTC	CASSTPETQYF
NA	TRBV6-5	TRBJ1-1	NA	TGTGCCAGCAGTTCCCCCGGGACACTCGCTGAAGCTTTCTTT	CASSSPGTLAEAFF
many	TRBV12-3/TRBV12-4	TRBJ1-2	NA	TGTGCCAGCAGCGACACAGGGCCCGGCTACACCTTC	CASSDTGPGYTF
NA	TRBV29-1	TRBJ1-1	NA	TGCAGCGTGGGGACGGACACTGAAGCTTTCTTT	CSVGTDTEAFF
many	TRBV10-3	TRBJ1-5	NA	TGTGCCATCAGTGACAATGGGAATCAGCCCCAGCATTTT	CAISDNGNQPQHF
many	TRBV6-2/TRBV6-3	TRBJ2-5	NA	TGTGCCAGCAGCGTAAATGAAGTAGAGTCAGGGAACTTC	CASSVNEVESGNF
many	TRBV29-1	TRBJ1-2	TRBD1	TGCAGCGTCCGGACAGGAGTCGAAGATGGCTACACCTTC	CSVRTGVEDGYTF
many	TRBV24-1	TRBJ2-7	NA	TGTGCCATACCTCCTTGGACGGTTGCCTACGAGCAGTACTTC	CAIPPWTVAYEQYF
NA	TRBV28	TRBJ1-5	NA	TGTGCCAGCAGTACACAGGGCAGTCGGCAGCCCCAGCATTTT	CASSTQGSRQPQHF
NA	TRBV20-1	TRBJ2-7	TRBD1	TGCAGTGCTAGAGTCGGGACAGTGTCCTACGAGCAGTACTTC	CSARVGTVSYEQYF
NA	TRBV12-3/TRBV12-4	TRBJ2-5	NA	TGTGCCAGCAGTTCGTGGTTGGCAGCCCTCACGACCCAGTACTTC	CASSSWLAALTTQYF
many	TRBV6-5	TRBJ2-4	NA	TGTGCCAGCAGTTCCCCCTCGTCGGCAGCCAAAAACATTCAGTACTTC	CASSSPSSAAKNIQYF
many	TRBV6-2/TRBV6-3	TRBJ1-1	NA	TGTGCCAGCAGTTACGGGCGTGAAGCTTTCTTT	CASSYGREAFF
many	TRBV28	TRBJ1-2	NA	TGTGCCAGCAGTAAGAAAGGGGCTCGTGGCTACACCTTC	CASSKKGARGYTF
NA	TRBV12-3/TRBV12-4	TRBJ2-7	NA	TGTGCCAGCAGTTCCTCCGTTGGCGAGCAGTACTTC	CASSSSVGEQYF
many	TRBV24-1	TRBJ2-7	TRBD1	TGTGCCACCAGTGATTTCCTGACAGGGGGACATGAAGAGCAGTACTTC	CATSDFLTGGHEEQYF
many	TRBV6-1	TRBJ1-6	NA	TGTGCCAGCAGTTACACGAATTCACCCCTCCACTTT	CASSYTNSPLHF
many	TRBV28	TRBJ2-7	TRBD2	TGTGCCGGCAGTCCCCTCGACGGGAGGGTCTACGAGCAGTACTTC	CAGSPLDGRVYEQYF
many	TRBV6-2/TRBV6-3	TRBJ2-2	NA	TGTGCCAGCAGTTATCCTGTGGAGGCCCCAACCGGGGAGCTGTTTTTT	CASSYPVEAPTGELFF
many	TRBV12-3/TRBV12-4	TRBJ2-7	NA	TGTGCCAGCAGTTTAATCCAGGTGCAAGGGCAGTACTTC	CASSLIQVQGQYF
NA	TRBV6-1	TRBJ1-1	TRBD1	TGTGCCAGCAGTGTGAGGGGGCCACGCACTGAAGCTTTCTTT	CASSVRGPRTEAFF
NA	TRBV30	TRBJ2-6	NA	TGTGCCTGGAACATTTGGGGGTCCGGGGCCAACGTCCTGACTTTC	CAWNIWGSGANVLTF
many	TRBV15	TRBJ1-5	NA	TGTGCCACCAGCAGTTTCGGCAGGGCTTTTCGATTTGTACAGCCCCAGCATTTT	CATSSFGRAFRFVQPQHF
NA	TRBV28	TRBJ2-7	TRBD2	TGTGCCAGCAGTTCCTGGTTAGCGGGCCTCTACGAGCAGTACTTC	CASSSWLAGLYEQYF
NA	TRBV19	TRBJ1-1	NA	TGTGCCAGTAGTATATCGGGGACCAACACTGAAGCTTTCTTT	CASSISGTNTEAFF
many	TRBV28	TRBJ2-7	NA	TGTGCCACCAAGTTTACCCCTGCTCCGAACGAGCAGTACTTC	CATKFTPAPNEQYF
many	TRBV27	TRBJ1-2	TRBD1	TGTGCCAGCAGTGGGACAGGGGCCCTTCATGGCTACACCTTC	CASSGTGALHGYTF
NA	TRBV25-1	TRBJ1-5	NA	TGTGCCAGCAGTGGATCGGGGAGCAATCAGCCCCAGCATTTT	CASSGSGSNQPQHF
NA	TRBV12-3/TRBV12-4	TRBJ1-5	NA	TGTGCCAGCAGTCCGCACCTTATGAATCAGCCCCAGCATTTT	CASSPHLMNQPQHF
NA	TRBV28	TRBJ1-1	NA	TGTGCCAGCAGTTTACTCGGGGTATTGAACACTGAAGCTTTCTTT	CASSLLGVLNTEAFF
many	TRBV7-2	TRBJ2-7	TRBD2	TGTGCCAGCAGCCCGCCGGGACTAGCGGGAGGAAAAATCTACGAGCAGTACTTC	CASSPPGLAGGKIYEQYF
many	TRBV20-1	TRBJ2-2	NA	TGCAGTGCTAGAGATCCACGGGGGAAGAACACCGGGGAGCTGTTTTTT	CSARDPRGKNTGELFF
many	TRBV30	TRBJ2-2	TRBD1	TGTGCCTGGAGTGCCCCGGGACAGGGGAACACCGGGGAGCTGTTTTTT	CAWSAPGQGNTGELFF
NA	TRBV19	TRBJ2-2	NA	TGTGCCACCAGGACTGGGACCGGGGAGCTGTTTTTT	CATRTGTGELFF
many	TRBV6-2/TRBV6-3	TRBJ2-7	TRBD1	TGTGCCAGCAGGAGGACAGGGGGGTCATCGACCTACGAGCAGTACTTC	CASRRTGGSSTYEQYF
NA	TRBV6-1	TRBJ2-7	NA	TGTGCCAGCAGGCACCGGGACTTCGCCTACGAGCAGTACTTC	CASRHRDFAYEQYF
many	TRBV2	TRBJ2-5	NA	TGTGCCAGCCGACGAGAGACCCAGTACTTC	CASRRETQYF
many	TRBV6-2/TRBV6-3	TRBJ2-7	TRBD2	TGTGCCAGCAGTTACTCGAGAGCGGGAGGACTATTCTCCTACGAGCAGTACTTC	CASSYSRAGGLFSYEQYF
NA	TRBV6-1	TRBJ1-2	TRBD1	TGTGCCAGCAGACGCGACAGGGGTAACTATGGCTACACCTTC	CASRRDRGNYGYTF
NA	TRBV28	TRBJ2-7	NA	TGTGCCACCAGTCCCACAGGGGACTTGCACGAGCAGTACTTC	CATSPTGDLHEQYF
NA	TRBV27	TRBJ2-5	TRBD1	TGTGCCAGCAGTGCGGACAGGTTATTCCGAGAGACCCAGTACTTC	CASSADRLFRETQYF
NA	TRBV12-3/TRBV12-4	TRBJ1-1	NA	TGTGCCAGCAGTTCAATTGGTGGGACTGAAGCTTTCTTT	CASSSIGGTEAFF
many	TRBV10-3	TRBJ2-5	TRBD1	TGTGCCATCAGTGAGAGACAGGGTCCGCAAGAGACCCAGTACTTC	CAISERQGPQETQYF
NA	TRBV12-3/TRBV12-4	TRBJ2-2	TRBD2	TGTGCCAGCACTCCGACTAGCCACGAAGACACCGGGGAGCTGTTTTTT	CASTPTSHEDTGELFF
many	TRBV30	TRBJ1-2	NA	TGTGCCTGGAGAGAGACATCTCGGTACTATGGCTACACCTTC	CAWRETSRYYGYTF
NA	TRBV6-5	TRBJ1-6	TRBD1	TGTGCCAGCAGTTCCCCCGGGACAGAGGGCTATAATTCACCCCTCCACTTT	CASSSPGTEGYNSPLHF
NA	TRBV7-2	TRBJ2-7	NA	TGTGCCAGCAGCTTAACAGCTAGCTCCTACGAGCAGTACTTC	CASSLTASSYEQYF